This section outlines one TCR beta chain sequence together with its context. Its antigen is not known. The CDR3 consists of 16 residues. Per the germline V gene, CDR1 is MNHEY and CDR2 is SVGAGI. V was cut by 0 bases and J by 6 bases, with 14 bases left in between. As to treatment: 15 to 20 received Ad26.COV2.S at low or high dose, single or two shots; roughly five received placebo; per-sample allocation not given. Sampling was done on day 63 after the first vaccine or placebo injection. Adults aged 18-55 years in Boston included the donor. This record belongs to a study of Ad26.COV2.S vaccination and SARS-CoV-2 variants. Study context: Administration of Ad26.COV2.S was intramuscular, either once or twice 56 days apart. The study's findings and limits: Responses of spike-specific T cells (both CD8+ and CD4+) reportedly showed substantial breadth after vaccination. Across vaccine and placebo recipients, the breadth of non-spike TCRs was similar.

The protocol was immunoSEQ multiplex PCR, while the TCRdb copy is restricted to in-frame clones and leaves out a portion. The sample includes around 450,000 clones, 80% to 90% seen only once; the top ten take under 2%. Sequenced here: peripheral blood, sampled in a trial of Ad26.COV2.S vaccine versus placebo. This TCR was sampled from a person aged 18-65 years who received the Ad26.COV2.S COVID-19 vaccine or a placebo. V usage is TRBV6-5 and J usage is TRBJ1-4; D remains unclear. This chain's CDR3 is CASSYSMGVDDEKLFF. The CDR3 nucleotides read TGTGCCAGCAGTTACTCGATGGGAGTGGATGATGAAAAACTGTTTTTT.